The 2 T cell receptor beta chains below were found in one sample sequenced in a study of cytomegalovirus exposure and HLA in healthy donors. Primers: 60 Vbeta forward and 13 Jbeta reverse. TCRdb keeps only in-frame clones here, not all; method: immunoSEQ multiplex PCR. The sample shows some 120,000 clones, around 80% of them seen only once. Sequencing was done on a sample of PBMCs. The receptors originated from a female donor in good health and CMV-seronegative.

DNA of the CDR3: TGTGCCAGCAGTTACGCCTTTAGCGGTAGCACAGATACGCAGTATTTT. The encoded protein is CASSYAFSGSTDTQYF. The genes are TRBV6-5 and TRBJ2-3, with a possible D match to TRBD2 (6 bases). V lost 2 bases and J lost 0, with 12 bases in between. The CDR3 loop spans 16 amino acids. Germline CDR1 is MNHEY and CDR2 is SVGAGI.

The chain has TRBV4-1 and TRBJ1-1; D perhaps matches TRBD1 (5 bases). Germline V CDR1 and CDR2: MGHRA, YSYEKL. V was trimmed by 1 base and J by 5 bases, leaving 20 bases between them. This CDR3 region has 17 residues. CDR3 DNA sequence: TGCGCCAGCAGCCAAGGGATTGGGCTGGGGGGATTTACTGAAGCTTTCTTT. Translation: CASSQGIGLGGFTEAFF.